This T cell receptor (beta chain) was captured by sequencing in a study of blood T cell repertoires in COVID-19. With 3 bases removed from V and 3 bases from J, the gap between germline ends came to 12 bases. The V gene's germline CDR1 is LNHDA and CDR2 SQIVND (reference sequence). CDR3 size: 15 residues. Per the original methods: Amplifying reference gene primers gave estimates of nucleated cell counts. The assay was immunoSEQ multiplex PCR, and TCRdb's table has in-frame clones only and misses some. V and J calls and clone size are those listed in that table; D and trimming were worked out from the DNA. The repertoire holds tens of thousands of clones, roughly four fifths seen once, with around 4.1% in the top ten.

The rearrangement uses TRBV19 and TRBJ1-5; D perhaps matches TRBD1 (6 bases). The clonotype originates from a woman in her fifties or sixties with acute or convalescent COVID-19. The sequencing sample was made of peripheral blood. The CDR3 DNA reads TGTGCCAGTAGTATTTCCGGACAGAACAATCAGCCCCAGCATTTT. It specifies CASSISGQNNQPQHF.